This entry lists 21 T cell receptor beta chains sequenced from one sample in a study of blood T cell repertoires in COVID-19 (dated by TCRdb to about 2020). The library relied on the immunoSEQ multiplex PCR assay. TCRdb obtained this table from immuneACCESS and retained in-frame rearrangements with V and J assigned. These tables miss some clones; where compared with another copy, unresolved V genes account for less than half of the shortfall, and the remainder is unexplained. The sample table records about 100,000 clones; 65% to 90% of these occur just once. The top ten hold roughly 6.5% of the sample. Input material: peripheral blood. The receptor set was obtained from a man aged 60 to 75 with acute or convalescent COVID-19.

The chain recombines TRBV2 with TRBJ2-5, with 10 bases aligning to TRBD2. The CDR3 has 15 residues. V shed 3 bases, J shed 5 bases, and the junction held 6 bases outside the gene matches. Germline loops: CDR1 SNHLY, CDR2 FYNNEI. The CDR3 DNA reads as TGTGCCAGCAGTGAGTTTAGCGGGAGGTTCGAGACCCAGTACTTC. This encodes CASSEFSGRFETQYF.

Only one count was recorded for this clone. This sequence joins TRBV19 and TRBJ1-2; weak D call: TRBD1 (5 bases). The CDR3 extends over 17 amino acids. Trimming cost V 3 bases and J 4 bases, with 21 bases left between them. The germline CDR1 and CDR2 sequences are LNHDA and SQIVND (reference sequence). CDR3 protein: CASSIGGTLLTGYGYTF. CDR3 DNA: TGTGCCAGTAGTATTGGAGGGACCTTATTAACTGGCTATGGCTACACCTTC.

The V and J genes are TRBV4-1 and TRBJ2-2; D is perhaps TRBD2 (5 bases). V dropped 0 bases and J dropped 8 bases, with 19 bases sitting between them. Germline V gives CDR1 MGHRA, CDR2 YSYEKL. The length of the CDR3 is 17 residues. The CDR3 DNA is TGCGCCAGCAGCCAAGAACCCCGGACTTCCACCCGGGGGGAGCTGTTTTTT. Protein sequence: CASSQEPRTSTRGELFF.

The rearrangement joins TRBV9 to TRBJ1-1; 11 bases are a match to TRBD1. This CDR3 has 15 residues. Per germline, CDR1 SGDLS and CDR2 YYNGEE. Trimming took 0 bases from V and 6 from J; bases not matched to a gene: 4. The CDR3 loop is CASSVVGTGGSEAFF. The CDR3 DNA reads as TGTGCCAGCAGCGTAGTCGGGACAGGGGGTTCTGAAGCTTTCTTT. The entire variable domain, with the rest obtained from reference TRBV9 and TRBJ1-1, is as follows: DSGVTQTPKHLITATGQRVTLRCSPRSGDLSVYWYQQSLDQGLQFLIQYYNGEERAKGNILERFSAQQFPDLHSELNLSSLELGDSALYFCASSVVGTGGSEAFFGQGTRLTVV.

The chain is built from TRBV6-5 and TRBJ2-5, with D perhaps TRBD2 (6 bases). V was clipped by 2 bases and J by 5 bases, with 12 bases between them. Germline V CDR1 and CDR2: MNHEY, SVGAGI. The CDR3 is 14 amino acids. The CDR3 coding sequence is TGTGCCAGCAGTTACGGTCTAGCGCTGGAGACCCAGTACTTC. This codes for CASSYGLALETQYF.

V is TRBV19 and J is TRBJ1-5, with D maybe TRBD1 (5 bases). Trimming took 8 bases from V and 2 from J, leaving 19 bases between them. Germline loops: CDR1 LNHDA, CDR2 SQIVND (reference sequence). The CDR3 consists of 16 residues. The CDR3 sequence is CASGRARGVGNQPQHF. The CDR3 DNA sequence: TGTGCCAGTGGGAGGGCAAGGGGAGTAGGCAATCAGCCCCAGCATTTT.

The gene calls are TRBV30 and TRBJ1-3; D may be TRBD1 (5 bases). The CDR3 consists of 15 residues. V dropped 1 base and J dropped 4 bases, with 14 bases sitting between them. CDR1 and CDR2 (germline): GTSNPN, SVGIG (reference sequence). The chain's CDR3 is CAWSAYSGGGNTIYF. DNA for the CDR3: TGTGCCTGGAGTGCCTACTCGGGGGGGGGAAACACCATATATTTT.

The chain links TRBV21-1 to TRBJ2-5; TRBD1 is the table's D call and was not checked against the DNA. TRBV21-1 is listed as a pseudogene. The CDR3 sequence is 15 residues long. CDR3 amino acids: CASSACEGVLETQYF. DNA of the CDR3: TGTGCCAGCAGCGCCTGCGAAGGGGTCTTGGAGACCCAGTACTTC.

This rearrangement joins TRBV19 to TRBJ2-2; 8 bases align to TRBD1. The CDR3 extends over 16 amino acids. Losses at the gene ends were 5 bases for V and 2 bases for J; bases not matched to a gene: 7. From germline, CDR1 is LNHDA and CDR2 SQIVND (reference sequence). For the CDR3, the DNA is TGTGCCAGTAGTGCGACAGGGGCACTCAACACCGGGGAGCTGTTTTTT. This translates into CASSATGALNTGELFF. The entire variable domain, with the rest obtained from reference TRBV19 and TRBJ2-2, is as follows: DGGITQSPKYLFRKEGQNVTLSCEQNLNHDAMYWYRQDPGQGLRLIYYSQIVNDFQKGDIAEGYSVSREKKESFPLTVTSAQKNPTAFYLCASSATGALNTGELFFGEGSRLTVL.

The chain combines TRBV5-1 with TRBJ2-2; 7 positions agree with TRBD1. CDR3 length: 16 residues. V lost 4 bases, J lost 5 bases, and 11 bases stayed unmatched. Looked up from germline, CDR1 is SGHRS and CDR2 is YFSETQ. CDR3 sequence (DNA): TGCGCCAGCAGCCGACAGGGTCCCAGAGGAACCGGGGAGCTGTTTTTT. The encoded protein is CASSRQGPRGTGELFF.

The J gene is TRBJ2-1, the V gene TRBV3-1 (or the pseudogene TRBV3-2); a weak D match, TRBD2 (5 bases). V lost 0 bases to trimming and J lost 1 base, with 13 bases between them. The CDR3 totals 17 residues. Germline CDR1 reads LGHDT; CDR2 reads YNNKEL (reference sequence). CDR3 coding DNA: TGTGCCAGCAGCCAAGAAACGGGGTCCTTGTCCTACAATGAGCAGTTCTTC. Its protein is CASSQETGSLSYNEQFF.

The chain combines TRBV3-1 (or the pseudogene TRBV3-2) with TRBJ1-2; tentatively, D is TRBD1 (6 bases). CDR1 is LGHDT and CDR2 is YNNKEL in the germline V gene (reference sequence). The CDR3 is 15 amino acids. V lost 3 bases and J 3 bases, leaving 14 bases between the germline ends. The CDR3 loop is CASSQGHGSDYGYTF. Written as DNA, the CDR3 is TGTGCCAGCAGCCAGGGACACGGGTCGGACTATGGCTACACCTTC.

The chain has TRBV6-5 and TRBJ1-2; 9 bases agree with TRBD1. Germline V gene data show CDR1 as MNHEY and CDR2 as SVGAGI. Trimming took 2 bases from V and 7 from J; bases not matched to a gene: 5. This CDR3 is 14 amino acids long. CDR3: CASSYGGQGGGYTF. CDR3 in DNA: TGTGCCAGCAGTTACGGGGGACAGGGTGGTGGCTACACCTTC.

The chain couples TRBV29-1 to TRBJ2-7; 7 bases match TRBD2. Germline values: CDR1 SQVTM, CDR2 ANQGSEA. After removal of 3 bases from V and 5 bases from J, the junction contained 16 bases not matched to a gene. The CDR3 contains 16 residues. The CDR3 reads CSVDPWGRAEADEQYF. CDR3 coding DNA: TGCAGCGTTGATCCCTGGGGGAGGGCCGAAGCGGACGAGCAGTACTTC.

The chain carries TRBV7-7 and TRBJ2-1; 11 bases agree with TRBD1. The CDR3 covers 15 residues. Germline assignment: CDR1 SSHAT and CDR2 FNYEAQ (reference sequence). With 6 bases clipped from V and 7 bases from J, the junction kept 8 bases outside the gene matches. The CDR3 nucleotides read TGTGCCAGCAGTGAGGAGGGACAGGGGGTTAATGAGCAGTTCTTC. It translates to CASSEEGQGVNEQFF.

CDR3 residues: CASSSDLTGLAYEQYF. The CDR3 DNA reads as TGTGCCAGCAGCTCCGATTTAACGGGACTAGCCTACGAGCAGTACTTC. The chain is built from TRBV5-6 and TRBJ2-7, with 8 bases matching TRBD2. The germline V gene has CDR1 SGHDT and CDR2 YYEEEE. J was trimmed by 2 bases and V by 3 bases; bases with no gene match: 10. The CDR3 is 16 residues long.

This clone was observed at least ten times. The chain couples TRBV5-1 to TRBJ1-2; TRBD1 aligns across 7 bases. The CDR3 length is 13 residues. The germline V gene encodes CDR1 SGHRS and CDR2 YFSETQ. Losses at the gene ends were 4 bases for V and 4 bases for J; bases not matched to a gene: 4. The CDR3 loop reads CASSRDSAYGYTF. The CDR3 coding sequence is TGCGCCAGCAGCCGGGACAGCGCCTATGGCTACACCTTC.

The chain joins TRBV4-3 to TRBJ1-6, with D possibly matching TRBD1 (6 bases). This CDR3 has 14 amino acids. Germline V gene sequence: CDR1 LGHNA, CDR2 YSLEER. V dropped 4 bases and J dropped 5 bases, with 9 bases sitting between them. CDR3 in amino acids: CASSPGQNNSPLHF. The DNA of the CDR3 is TGCGCCAGCAGCCCCGGACAGAATAATTCACCCCTCCACTTT.

The genes are TRBV2 and TRBJ1-2; D gene uncertain. Trimming shortened V by 6 bases and J by 7 bases, and 12 bases separated the two germline ends. The V gene's germline CDR1 is SNHLY and CDR2 FYNNEI. CDR3 length: 12 residues. CDR3 protein: CASRERSFGYTF. Here the CDR3 DNA reads TGTGCCAGCAGAGAGAGAAGCTTTGGCTACACCTTC.

The rearrangement links TRBV6-5 to TRBJ1-2; D is possibly TRBD1 (5 bases). The CDR3 loop spans 15 amino acids. Germline CDR1 is MNHEY and CDR2 is SVGAGI. V was cut by 6 bases and J by 5 bases, with 19 bases left in between. This CDR3 reads CASSHRGREDYGYTF. The CDR3 DNA sequence: TGTGCCAGCAGCCATAGGGGTCGGGAGGATTATGGCTACACCTTC.

The genes are TRBV6-1 and TRBJ2-4; 7 positions match TRBD1. Germline V CDR1 and CDR2: MNHNS, SASEGT. The CDR3 contains 18 residues. The trim removed 4 bases at V and 0 bases at J, leaving 12 bases unmatched. CDR3 in DNA: TGTGCCAGCAGTGCCCCGGTGGGGACAGTACTAGCCAAAAACATTCAGTACTTC. Amino acids: CASSAPVGTVLAKNIQYF.